This T cell receptor (beta chain) is from a study of blood T cell repertoires in COVID-19. In the study overall: COVID-19 samples collected from the United States, Italy and Spain covered acute and convalescent phases. Sources were T cells, B-cell-depleted T cells, or PBMCs; the material itself was cDNA or gDNA.

Methods used by the authors: Estimated nucleated cell counts came from reference gene primer amplification. TCRdb keeps only in-frame clones here, not all; method: immunoSEQ multiplex PCR. The DNA gave D and trimming, while V, J and clone size come from that table. The table records approximately 180,000 clones, about 85% of them present only once. The CDR3 consists of 14 residues. Germline V CDR1 and CDR2: SGHTS, YDEGEE. Trimming removed 3 bases at V and 2 bases at J, with 11 bases between. This rearrangement joins TRBV5-8 to TRBJ1-2; no reliable D call. This TCR was recovered from a person in their 70s with COVID-19, enrolled during active disease. The sample was peripheral blood. The CDR3 reads CASSSDGGNYGYTF. In DNA form, the CDR3 reads TGTGCCAGCAGCTCAGACGGAGGCAACTATGGCTACACCTTC. Drawing the rest from reference TRBV5-8 and TRBJ1-2, the complete variable domain is EAGVTQSPTHLIKTRGQQATLRCSPISGHTSVYWYQQALGLGLQFLLWYDEGEERNRGNFPPRFSGRQFPNYSSELNVNALELEDSALYLCASSSDGGNYGYTFGSGTRLTVV.